The 32 T cell receptor beta chains given below trace back to one sample, sequenced in a study of response to subunit inactivated influenza vaccine. TCRdb reprocessed the RT-PCR reads with MiXCR, giving one entry per CDR3 protein. Altogether 550,000 to 600,000 distinct CDR3 sequences are present, approximately 12% being singletons, with the ten largest covering approximately 10%. This material consisted of PBMCs from blood, taken on the day of vaccination. These receptors were collected from a man over 45 who received an inactivated influenza vaccine.

This clonotype appeared many times. The CDR3, as DNA: TGTGCCAGCAGCCGATCCCCCCCCCTCTCTGGAAACACCATATATTTT. Translation gives CASSRSPPLSGNTIYF. This chain joins TRBV7-2 and TRBJ1-3, with D unclear. The CDR3 spans 16 residues. Germline V lookup: CDR1 SGHTA, CDR2 FQGNSA. Trimming cost V 5 bases and J 0 bases, with 14 bases left between them.

The CDR3 region has the DNA TGCGCCAGCAGCCTAGAGAGGAATTCACCCCTCCACTTT. Protein product: CASSLERNSPLHF. The J gene is TRBJ1-6, the V gene TRBV4-1; D not resolved. Germline assignment: CDR1 MGHRA and CDR2 YSYEKL. Trimming cost V 4 bases and J 7 bases, with 8 bases left between them. The CDR3 loop spans 13 amino acids.

This clonotype has only a few counts. The chain recombines TRBV28 with TRBJ1-6, with a weak D call TRBD1 (5 bases). In germline, CDR1 is MDHEN, CDR2 SYDVKM. V lost 4 bases and J lost 4, with 14 bases in between. This CDR3 contains 16 residues. The CDR3 DNA follows: TGTGCCAGCAGTTCCCCATCGGGGCCGTATAATTCACCCCTCCACTTT. Translation gives CASSSPSGPYNSPLHF. The full variable domain, with the rest looked up from reference TRBV28 and TRBJ1-6, is DVKVTQSSRYLVKRTGEKVFLECVQDMDHENMFWYRQDPGLGLRLIYFSYDVKMKEKGDIPEGYSVSREKKERFSLILESASTNQTSMYLCASSSPSGPYNSPLHFGNGTRLTVT.

The table lists this clonotype with a few counts. The chain links TRBV14 to TRBJ2-4; a possible D gene is TRBD1 (5 bases). V lost 1 base to trimming and J lost 2 bases, with 15 bases between them. CDR3 length: 17 amino acids. The germline V gene has CDR1 SGHDN and CDR2 FVKESK. CDR3 residues: CASSQGRQPGSKNIQYF. DNA of the CDR3: TGTGCCAGCAGCCAAGGCCGACAGCCCGGTTCCAAAAACATTCAGTACTTC.

This rearrangement joins TRBV5-1 to TRBJ1-2; D not certain. V dropped 0 bases and J dropped 6 bases, with 9 bases sitting between them. Germline lookup yields CDR1 SGHRS and CDR2 YFSETQ. The CDR3 extends over 13 amino acids. The DNA for the CDR3 is TGCGCCAGCAGCTTGGTACGGGGAGATGGCTACACCTTC. Protein sequence: CASSLVRGDGYTF.

The chain couples TRBV4-2 to TRBJ2-5, with 7 bases fitting TRBD2. Germline loops: CDR1 LGHNA, CDR2 YNFKEQ. The J segment lost 3 bases and the V segment lost 0 bases, leaving 4 bases of the junction unmatched. The CDR3 loop spans 15 amino acids. The CDR3 nucleotides are TGTGCCAGCAGCCAAGACCCCCGGGGGGAAGAGACCCAGTACTTC. It encodes CASSQDPRGEETQYF.

CDR3 sequence reads: CASSFPSRTSGATKTQYF. CDR3 sequence (DNA): TGTGCCAGCAGTTTTCCGAGCCGGACTAGCGGGGCGACGAAGACCCAGTACTTC. J is TRBJ2-5 and V is TRBV28; 12 positions match TRBD2. The germline CDR1 and CDR2 sequences are MDHEN and SYDVKM. The CDR3 spans 18 residues. V shed 3 bases and J 6 bases; nucleotides not matched to a gene: 14.

The rearrangement links TRBV7-9 to TRBJ1-5; no reliable D call. The germline V and J ends were trimmed by 1 base and 5 bases, with 9 bases remaining between them. The CDR3 is 14 residues long. Germline V gene data show CDR1 as SEHNR and CDR2 as FQNEAQ (reference sequence). The CDR3 DNA reads TGTGCCAGCAGCTTAGACCGGATCGATCAGCCCCAGCATTTT. Its translation: CASSLDRIDQPQHF. The whole variable domain, filled in from reference TRBV7-9 and TRBJ1-5, reads DTGVSQNPRHKITKRGQNVTFRCDPISEHNRLYWYRQTLGQGPEFLTYFQNEAQLEKSRLLSDRFSAERPKGSFSTLEIQRTEQGDSAMYLCASSLDRIDQPQHFGDGTRLSIL.

V and J are TRBV5-1 and TRBJ1-2; TRBD1 matches at 7 bases. V shed 4 bases and J 6 bases; nucleotides not matched to a gene: 6. CDR1 is SGHRS and CDR2 is YFSETQ in the germline V gene. The CDR3 is 13 residues long. CDR3 amino acids: CASSKQGMDGYTF. DNA for the CDR3: TGCGCCAGCAGCAAACAGGGGATGGATGGCTACACCTTC.

The chain uses TRBV4-3 and TRBJ2-2, with D maybe TRBD1 (6 bases). V was pared by 1 base and J by 0 bases, with 9 bases between. The CDR3 length is 16 residues. CDR1 is LGHNA and CDR2 is YSLEER in the germline V gene. The CDR3 DNA follows: TGCGCCAGCAGCCAAGCCGGGACATCGAACACCGGGGAGCTGTTTTTT. Protein sequence: CASSQAGTSNTGELFF.

The sample holds a few counts of this clonotype. The chain employs TRBV27 and TRBJ2-1; D is undetermined. The germline gives CDR1 MNHEY, CDR2 SMNVEV (reference sequence). Between the trimmed V and J ends, which lost 3 bases and 6 bases, there was a span of 12 bases. The CDR3 consists of 14 residues. The CDR3 DNA sequence: TGTGCCAGCAGTTTTGGTGCAGATCCCAATGAGCAGTTCTTC. The encoded protein is CASSFGADPNEQFF.

There are many counts of this clonotype. The V call is TRBV5-1, the J call TRBJ2-2; D is uncertain. Germline lookup yields CDR1 SGHRS and CDR2 YFSETQ. The CDR3 is made up of 14 amino acids. Trimming removed 0 bases from V and 3 bases from J, with 6 bases in between. The DNA of the CDR3 is TGCGCCAGCAGCTTGGGTCTGTACACCGGGGAGCTGTTTTTT. It specifies CASSLGLYTGELFF.

This chain joins TRBV5-1 and TRBJ2-1, with TRBD1 identical over 12 bases. CDR3 length: 14 residues. The V segment lost 5 bases and the J segment 10 bases; nucleotides outside the gene matches: 7. Germline-derived CDR1 and CDR2 are SGHRS and YFSETQ. The chain's CDR3 is CASSPGQGAMEQFF. The CDR3, as DNA: TGCGCCAGCAGTCCGGGACAGGGGGCGATGGAGCAGTTCTTC.

This clonotype has a count of ten or more. The rearrangement links TRBV5-1 to TRBJ2-1; D gene ambiguous. V dropped 0 bases and J dropped 6 bases, with 4 bases sitting between them. Germline V gives CDR1 SGHRS, CDR2 YFSETQ. This CDR3 region has 12 residues. The CDR3 here is CASSLDGNEQFF. The CDR3 nucleotides read TGCGCCAGCAGCTTGGATGGCAATGAGCAGTTCTTC.

Ten or more counts support this clonotype. CDR3 loop: CASSFTGPDTQYF. CDR3 in DNA: TGTGCCAGCAGCTTTACGGGTCCAGATACGCAGTATTTT. J is TRBJ2-3 and V is TRBV7-3; D unclear. The ends were cut back, 3 bases at V and 4 bases at J, with 8 bases in the middle. There are 13 residues in the CDR3. The V gene's germline CDR1 is SGHTA and CDR2 FQGTGA.

V and J are TRBV9 and TRBJ2-7, with D perhaps being TRBD1 or TRBD2 (5 bases each). From germline, CDR1 is SGDLS and CDR2 YYNGEE. V was cut by 3 bases and J by 4 bases, with 17 bases left in between. The CDR3 extends over 15 amino acids. CDR3 in amino acids: CASSGPFSGRYEQYF. The CDR3 DNA sequence: TGTGCCAGCAGCGGACCCTTTTCGGGACGGTACGAGCAGTACTTC.

The sample holds many counts of this clonotype. The chain has TRBV29-1 and TRBJ2-1, with 7 nucleotides matching TRBD1. The germline V gene encodes CDR1 SQVTM and CDR2 ANQGSEA. The CDR3 is 13 amino acids. The trim removed 7 bases at V and 1 base at J, leaving 4 bases unmatched. The CDR3 loop reads CSGRTGSYNEQFF. The CDR3 bases are TGCAGCGGAAGGACAGGTTCCTACAATGAGCAGTTCTTC.

This rearrangement joins TRBV29-1 to TRBJ2-1; TRBD2 matches 9 bases. This CDR3 has 15 residues. Unmatched junction bases numbered 9, after V lost 6 bases and J lost 3 bases. Germline V gene data show CDR1 as SQVTM and CDR2 as ANQGSEA. This CDR3 reads CSVESRTSDYNEQFF. The CDR3 DNA follows: TGCAGCGTCGAAAGCAGGACTAGCGACTACAATGAGCAGTTCTTC.

The chain links TRBV30 to TRBJ2-7; D is perhaps TRBD2 (6 bases). The CDR3 spans 15 residues. V was pared by 6 bases and J by 7 bases, with 25 bases between. CDR1 is GTSNPN, CDR2 SVGIG, per germline (reference sequence). The CDR3 DNA reads TGTGCCTGCCAATCTACCCGGGGGTCCCCGCGGGAGCAGTACTTC. This sequence encodes CACQSTRGSPREQYF.

The chain couples TRBV20-1 to TRBJ2-3; 10 bases align to TRBD2. Germline V gene data show CDR1 as DFQATT and CDR2 as SNEGSKA (reference sequence). The V segment lost 5 bases and the J segment 3 bases; nucleotides outside the gene matches: 8. This CDR3 has 15 residues. CDR3 in amino acids: CSAGGLAGATDTQYF. For the CDR3, the DNA is TGCAGTGCTGGGGGTCTAGCGGGAGCGACAGATACGCAGTATTTT.

The chain combines TRBV7-2 with TRBJ2-1; tentative D call: TRBD2 (6 bases). With 5 bases removed from V and 9 bases from J, the gap between germline ends came to 11 bases. The CDR3 consists of 12 residues. Per the germline V gene, CDR1 is SGHTA and CDR2 is FQGNSA. The CDR3 is CASSPVGGEQFF. CDR3 sequence (DNA): TGTGCCAGCAGCCCCGTGGGGGGTGAGCAGTTCTTC.

The chain's CDR3 is CASSREPSVSYNEQFF. CDR3 bases: TGCGCCAGCAGCCGCGAACCTAGCGTCTCCTACAATGAGCAGTTCTTC. This rearrangement joins TRBV4-3 to TRBJ2-1; a possible D gene is TRBD2 (6 bases). V was clipped by 4 bases and J by 0 bases, with 13 bases between them. CDR3 length equals 16 residues. The germline V gene encodes CDR1 LGHNA and CDR2 YSLEER.

The rearrangement uses TRBV7-8 and TRBJ2-7; D possibly corresponds to TRBD2 (6 bases). The germline gives CDR1 SGHVS, CDR2 FQNEAQ. There are 15 residues in the CDR3. Deletions cut 0 bases from V and 3 bases from J, with 12 bases between. DNA of the CDR3: TGTGCCAGCAGCTTAGCGGGGGGTTCTTTCTACGAGCAGTACTTC. Translating it yields CASSLAGGSFYEQYF.

This clonotype was picked up a small number of times. V gene TRBV5-4 combines with J gene TRBJ2-1, with D unclear. V lost 4 bases to trimming and J lost 2 bases, with 19 bases between them. In germline, CDR1 is SGHNT, CDR2 YYREEE (reference sequence). The CDR3 is 17 residues long. The CDR3 nucleotides are TGTGCCAGCAGCAAGCTTACGTCACTAAGCACCTACAATGAGCAGTTCTTC. It translates to CASSKLTSLSTYNEQFF. The whole variable domain, filled in from reference TRBV5-4 and TRBJ2-1, reads ETGVTQSPTHLIKTRGQQVTLRCSSQSGHNTVSWYQQALGQGPQFIFQYYREEENGRGNFPPRFSGLQFPNYSSELNVNALELDDSALYLCASSKLTSLSTYNEQFFGPGTRLTVL.

This clonotype was seen a handful of times. The chain joins TRBV6-2 or TRBV6-3 to TRBJ2-7; 9 bases are shared with TRBD1. The CDR3 runs to 15 residues. CDR1 is MNHEY and CDR2 is SVGEGT in the germline V gene. V trimming: 1 base; J trimming: 3 bases; junction bases outside the gene matches: 4. The DNA of the CDR3 is TGTGCCAGCAGTTACTGGGGGACAGGGTACTACGAGCAGTACTTC. Amino acids: CASSYWGTGYYEQYF.

A few counts support this clonotype. The chain has TRBV29-1 and TRBJ2-2; possibly TRBD2 for D (5 bases). The CDR3 totals 14 residues. V was trimmed by 7 bases and J by 4 bases, leaving 16 bases between them. CDR1 and CDR2 (germline): SQVTM, ANQGSEA. CDR3 nucleotides: TGCAGCGCCGAACGGTTGGGGAGCACCGGGGAGCTGTTTTTT. The encoded protein is CSAERLGSTGELFF.

This clonotype was observed at least ten times. The V call is TRBV4-3, the J call TRBJ2-2; TRBD2 might be the D (6 bases). The CDR3 sequence is 14 residues long. V dropped 4 bases and J dropped 1 base, with 7 bases sitting between them. CDR1 LGHNA and CDR2 YSLEER come from the germline V gene. For the CDR3, the DNA is TGCGCCAGCAGCCGGAGGGTGAACACCGGGGAGCTGTTTTTT. Amino acids: CASSRRVNTGELFF.

This clonotype was recorded many times. This chain links TRBV4-1 with TRBJ2-1; D remains unclear. CDR1 is MGHRA, CDR2 YSYEKL, per germline. This CDR3 is 14 amino acids long. Trimming took 3 bases from V and 3 from J, leaving 9 bases between them. CDR3 DNA sequence: TGCGCCAGCAGCCACTCACTTGGCTACAATGAGCAGTTCTTC. Protein sequence: CASSHSLGYNEQFF.

This clonotype was counted only a few times. J is TRBJ2-3 and V is TRBV12-3 or TRBV12-4; D uncertain. V lost 4 bases and J 2 bases, leaving 7 bases between the germline ends. The CDR3 sequence is 13 residues long. The CDR3 DNA sequence: TGTGCCAGCAGTTCCCCACACACAGATACGCAGTATTTT. As protein: CASSSPHTDTQYF.

This sequence joins TRBV11-2 and TRBJ1-2; no clear D gene. Between the trimmed V and J ends, which lost 3 bases and 3 bases, there was a span of 14 bases. Per the germline V gene, CDR1 is SGHAT and CDR2 is FQNNGV. CDR3 length equals 15 residues. The CDR3 DNA follows: TGTGCCAGCAGCTTGTCTCTAGGCGGGGACTATGGCTACACCTTC. Amino acids: CASSLSLGGDYGYTF. The whole variable domain, remainder taken from reference TRBV11-2 and TRBJ1-2, is EAGVAQSPRYKIIEKRQSVAFWCNPISGHATLYWYQQILGQGPKLLIQFQNNGVVDDSQLPKDRFSAERLKGVDSTLKIQPAKLEDSAVYLCASSLSLGGDYGYTFGSGTRLTVV.

This clonotype was seen only a few times. This chain connects TRBV6-5 to TRBJ2-7; 12 bases agree with TRBD1. Germline V gene lookup returns CDR1 MNHEY and CDR2 SVGAGI. The CDR3 consists of 14 residues. Trimming at V came to 1 base and at J to 11 bases, leaving 6 bases not matched to a gene. CDR3 region: CASSYFGTGGAEYF. The CDR3 nucleotides are TGTGCCAGCAGTTACTTCGGGACAGGGGGCGCGGAGTACTTC.

CDR3 nucleotides: TGTGCCAGCTCACCACCGGGTCAGAGAGTGTATGAGCAGTTCTTC. It yields the protein CASSPPGQRVYEQFF. The V gene is TRBV18, the J gene TRBJ2-1; D is unclear. The CDR3 loop spans 15 amino acids. Looked up from germline, CDR1 is KGHSH and CDR2 is LQKENI. V was trimmed by 0 bases and J by 8 bases, leaving 14 bases between them.